A selection of T cell receptor beta chains follows, all from one sample in a study of T cell responses to AZD1222 COVID-19 vaccine. This table comes from immunoSEQ multiplex PCR, and its TCRdb copy is limited to in-frame clones, with some not included. This sample carries about 86,000 clones, more than 90% of them seen once, and the ten largest clones take 2.5% to 3.5%. This material consisted of peripheral blood, taken on day 0 of AZD1222 vaccination. The source of these receptors is an adult in good health. CDR3s include the opening cysteine and the closing phenylalanine or tryptophan. A D gene is named only where the DNA matches it firmly. Some rows have no size entry. The others give once, few or many, or a class for an expanded clone.

>NA|NA|TRBJ1-3|TRBV5-6
TGTGCCAGCAGCTGGCCAGGGTCTGGAAACACCATATATTTT
CASSWPGSGNTIYF
>NA|NA|TRBJ1-5|TRBV7-2
TGTGCCAGCAGCTTGCAGGGGACTTCCGGCAATCAGCCCCAGCATTTT
CASSLQGTSGNQPQHF
>NA|NA|TRBJ2-7|TRBV18
TGTGCCAGCTCACCTAGACAGAGCCCATCCTACGAGCAGTACTTC
CASSPRQSPSYEQYF
>TRBD2|NA|TRBJ2-7|TRBV27
TGTGCCAGCAGTTTAGTAGCGGGGCGCAATCGACTAAAGAGCTCCTACGAGCAGTACTTC
CASSLVAGRNRLKSSYEQYF
>NA|NA|TRBJ1-2|TRBV27
TGTGCCAGCAGCGAAGGAGGGGCCCGAAGAACCTACACCTTC
CASSEGGARRTYTF
>TRBD2|once|TRBJ2-1|TRBV5-1
TGCGCCAGCAGCTTCGGGACTAGCGGGACAATGGGGCAGTTCTTC
CASSFGTSGTMGQFF
>NA|NA|TRBJ1-2|TRBV29-1
TGCACCCTCGGCCAGGTTAACTATGGCTACACCTTC
CTLGQVNYGYTF
>NA|NA|TRBJ1-5|TRBV6-7
TGTGCCAGCTCTGACGGGAGCAATCAGCCCCAGCATTTT
CASSDGSNQPQHF
>TRBD2|NA|TRBJ2-7|TRBV27
TGTGCCAGCAGTTTATCCCTTGAGCGGGACCGCTCCTACGAGCAGTACTTC
CASSLSLERDRSYEQYF
>NA|NA|TRBJ1-6|TRBV18
TGTGCCAGCTCCGACAGTCATAATTCACCCCTCCACTTT
CASSDSHNSPLHF
>TRBD1|few|TRBJ1-2|TRBV7-9
TGTGCCAGCAGCTTACGGGACAGGGACTACACCTTC
CASSLRDRDYTF
>TRBD1|NA|TRBJ1-2|TRBV6-5
TGTGCCAGCAGTCGTGACAGGGACTATGGCTACACCTTC
CASSRDRDYGYTF
>NA|NA|TRBJ1-3|TRBV7-9
TGTGCCAGCAGCCCCCCCGGTGGGAGCACCATATATTTT
CASSPPGGSTIYF
>NA|NA|TRBJ2-1|TRBV2
TGTGCCAGCGTTAAAGGCGGTTCCTACAATGAGCAGTTCTTC
CASVKGGSYNEQFF
>NA|NA|TRBJ1-5|TRBV5-5
TGTGCCAGCAGCTTGGTTGGTACTAGCAATCAGCCCCAGCATTTT
CASSLVGTSNQPQHF
>TRBD2|once|TRBJ2-7|TRBV19
TGTGCCAGTAGTGCGAGACTAGCGACCAGTTACGAGCAGTACTTC
CASSARLATSYEQYF
>TRBD2|NA|TRBJ2-7|TRBV27
TGTGCCAGCAGTTTACTAAGCGGGAGAGGGTACGAGCAGTACTTC
CASSLLSGRGYEQYF
>NA|NA|TRBJ1-6|TRBV7-9
TGTGCCAGCAGCCTAGGGAATAATGGATCACCCCTCCACTTT
CASSLGNNGSPLHF
>TRBD1|NA|TRBJ2-7|TRBV19
TGTGCCAGTAGTTTCCGGGACAGTTCCACCTACGAGCAGTACTTC
CASSFRDSSTYEQYF
>NA|NA|TRBJ2-7|TRBV24-1
TGTGCCACCAGTGTCTTGAGCGCGAAGAACTACGAGCAGTACTTC
CATSVLSAKNYEQYF
>NA|NA|TRBJ2-7|TRBV28
TGTGCCAGCAGTTCGCCCCGGCTGGGCTACGAGCAGTACTTC
CASSSPRLGYEQYF
>TRBD1|once|TRBJ1-2|TRBV28
TGTGCCAGCAGTTCTGTTGACAGGGAGACTGGCTACACCTTC
CASSSVDRETGYTF
>NA|NA|TRBJ1-1|TRBV5-1
TGCGCCAGCAGCTTGGGACAATCGGCTACTCAGCTGAACACTGAAGCTTTCTTT
CASSLGQSATQLNTEAFF
>NA|NA|TRBJ2-1|TRBV4-1
TGCGCCAGCAGCCCGACCCAGACTAGGGGGTCAGTCAATGAGCAGTTCTTC
CASSPTQTRGSVNEQFF
>NA|once|TRBJ1-3|TRBV6-5
TGTGCCAGCAGGAGTGGGGGCGCCATATATTTT
CASRSGGAIYF
>TRBD1|NA|TRBJ1-4|TRBV11-2
TGTGCCAGCAGCCTGACAGGGACAAATGAAAAACTGTTTTTT
CASSLTGTNEKLFF
>TRBD1|NA|TRBJ1-1|TRBV18
TGTGCCAGCTCCCCCACAACAGGGGGGCGCACTGAAGCTTTCTTT
CASSPTTGGRTEAFF
>NA|NA|TRBJ1-3|TRBV5-1
TGCGCCAGCAGCTTGGTGGTCGGGGACAAAACCAGAAACACCATATATTTT
CASSLVVGDKTRNTIYF
>TRBD1|NA|TRBJ1-1|TRBV19
TGTGCCAGTAGGACAGGGAACAGGGTGAGAACTTTCTTT
CASRTGNRVRTFF
>NA|few|TRBJ1-2|TRBV19
TGTGCCAGTAGTCCGTCCGGGGCCCACTATGGCTACACCTTC
CASSPSGAHYGYTF
>NA|NA|TRBJ1-2|TRBV5-5
TGTGCCAGCAGCTTGACCTATGGCTACACCTTC
CASSLTYGYTF
>TRBD2|NA|TRBJ2-3|TRBV9
TGTGCCAGCAGCGCCTCTAGCGGGGGGGCCCCCACAGATACGCAGTATTTT
CASSASSGGAPTDTQYF
>TRBD2|NA|TRBJ2-7|TRBV9
TGTGCCAGCAGCCCTGGGGGGGTTAAAGGCGAGCAGTACTTC
CASSPGGVKGEQYF
>TRBD2|NA|TRBJ2-1|TRBV5-6
TGTGCCAGCAGCCCCGTAGCGGGGGGGCGGTACAATGAGCAGTTCTTC
CASSPVAGGRYNEQFF
>NA|NA|TRBJ1-2|TRBV4-2
TGTGCCAGCAGCCAAGTCGGTACGGTTCGCAACTATGGCTACACCTTC
CASSQVGTVRNYGYTF
>NA|NA|TRBJ1-2|TRBV7-9
TGTGCCAGCAGCTCCGTAGAGCAGGGATATCATGGCTACACCTTC
CASSSVEQGYHGYTF
>NA|NA|TRBJ2-7|TRBV28
TGTGCCAGCAGTGTACTCCGGACGGGCTCGGAGCAGTACTTC
CASSVLRTGSEQYF
>TRBD1|once|TRBJ1-2|TRBV4-1
TGCGCCAGCAGCCAAGTTGAGGGGGCAGGTTATGGCTACACCTTC
CASSQVEGAGYGYTF
>TRBD1|NA|TRBJ2-5|TRBV28
TGTGCCAGCAGTTCGGGACAGGGGGTATGGACCCAGTACTTC
CASSSGQGVWTQYF
>NA|NA|TRBJ2-2|TRBV6-5
TGTGCCAGCAGTTACGGCTCGGCCGGGGAGCTGTTTTTT
CASSYGSAGELFF
>NA|NA|TRBJ1-1|TRBV19
TGTGCCAGTAGTATAGTCAGTCACAGTACTGAAGCTTTCTTT
CASSIVSHSTEAFF
>NA|few|TRBJ1-1|TRBV5-1
TGCGCCAGCAGCCGAGGACAGAACACTGAAGCTTTCTTT
CASSRGQNTEAFF
>TRBD1|few|TRBJ1-1|TRBV6-5
TGTGCCAGCAGGATAGGACAGGGGGCGCGGACTGAAGCTTTCTTT
CASRIGQGARTEAFF
>TRBD1|NA|TRBJ1-1|TRBV27
TGTGCCAGCAGTCCGGACAGGGGAGTGAACACTGAAGCTTTCTTT
CASSPDRGVNTEAFF
>NA|few|TRBJ2-3|TRBV7-7
TGTGCTAGCAGCTTGGCGGAGAGCGATACGCAGTATTTT
CASSLAESDTQYF
>NA|NA|TRBJ2-1|TRBV28
TGTGCCAGCAGTTCGAGTATCTTGGAGCAGTTCTTC
CASSSSILEQFF
>NA|few|TRBJ2-2|TRBV10-1
TGCGCCAGCAGGGCGGGGTCCACCGGGGAGCTGTTTTTT
CASRAGSTGELFF
>NA|few|TRBJ2-1|TRBV6-2/TRBV6-3
TGTGCCAGCAGTTTCCCATCAGGGGCCAATGAGCAGTTCTTC
CASSFPSGANEQFF
>NA|NA|TRBJ1-1|TRBV6-5
TGTGCCAGCAGTTACTCCAGCGCGAACACTGAAGCTTTCTTT
CASSYSSANTEAFF